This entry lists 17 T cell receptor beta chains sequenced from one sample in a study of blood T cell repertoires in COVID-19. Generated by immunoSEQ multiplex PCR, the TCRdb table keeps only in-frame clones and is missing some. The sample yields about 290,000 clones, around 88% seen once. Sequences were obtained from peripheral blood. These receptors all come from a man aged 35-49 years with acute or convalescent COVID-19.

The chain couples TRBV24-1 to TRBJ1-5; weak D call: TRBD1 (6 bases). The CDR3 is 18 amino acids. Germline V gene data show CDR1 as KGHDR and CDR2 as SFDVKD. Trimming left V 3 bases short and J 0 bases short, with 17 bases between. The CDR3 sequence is CATSDPGEHTGSNQPQHF. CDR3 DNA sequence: TGTGCCACCAGTGATCCAGGGGAACATACGGGTAGCAATCAGCCCCAGCATTTT.

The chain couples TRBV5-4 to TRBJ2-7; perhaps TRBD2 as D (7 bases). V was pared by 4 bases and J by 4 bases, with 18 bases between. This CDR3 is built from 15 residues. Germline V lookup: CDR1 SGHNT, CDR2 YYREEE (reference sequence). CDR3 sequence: CASSPGGGARYEQYF. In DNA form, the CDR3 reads TGTGCCAGCAGCCCTGGTGGGGGGGCGCGATACGAGCAGTACTTC.

For the CDR3, the DNA is TGTGCCAGCAGCTTTAAGCCGGGGGCGGGGGGATACAATGAGCAGTTCTTC. Translating it yields CASSFKPGAGGYNEQFF. The gene calls are TRBV5-8 and TRBJ2-1; 8 positions agree with TRBD2. The germline gives CDR1 SGHTS, CDR2 YDEGEE. This CDR3 contains 17 residues. The V and J ends lost 2 bases and 4 bases, in that order; junction bases with no gene match: 11.

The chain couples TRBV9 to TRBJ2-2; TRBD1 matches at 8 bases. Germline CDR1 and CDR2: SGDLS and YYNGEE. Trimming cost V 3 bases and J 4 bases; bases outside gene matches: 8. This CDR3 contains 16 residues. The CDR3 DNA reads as TGTGCCAGCAGCGCCGTCCAGGGGGCGGGCACCGGGGAGCTGTTTTTT. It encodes CASSAVQGAGTGELFF.

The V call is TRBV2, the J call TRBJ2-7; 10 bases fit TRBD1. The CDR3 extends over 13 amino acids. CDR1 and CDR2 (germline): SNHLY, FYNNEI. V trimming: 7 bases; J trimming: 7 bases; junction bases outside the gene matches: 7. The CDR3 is CASTGDRGGEQYF. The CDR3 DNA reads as TGTGCCAGCACCGGGGACAGGGGCGGGGAGCAGTACTTC.

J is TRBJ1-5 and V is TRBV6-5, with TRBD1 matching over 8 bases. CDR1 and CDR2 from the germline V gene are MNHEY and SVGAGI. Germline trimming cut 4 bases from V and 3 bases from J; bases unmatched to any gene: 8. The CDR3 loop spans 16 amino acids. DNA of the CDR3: TGTGCCAGCAGTTCCTCGACAGGGGCGTTCAATCAGCCCCAGCATTTT. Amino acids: CASSSSTGAFNQPQHF.

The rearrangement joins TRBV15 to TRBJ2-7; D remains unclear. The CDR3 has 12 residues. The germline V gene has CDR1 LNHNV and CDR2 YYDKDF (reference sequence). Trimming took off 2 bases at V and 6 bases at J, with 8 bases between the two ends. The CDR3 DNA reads TGTGCCACCAGCAGAACAAATTCCGAGCAGTACTTC. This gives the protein CATSRTNSEQYF.

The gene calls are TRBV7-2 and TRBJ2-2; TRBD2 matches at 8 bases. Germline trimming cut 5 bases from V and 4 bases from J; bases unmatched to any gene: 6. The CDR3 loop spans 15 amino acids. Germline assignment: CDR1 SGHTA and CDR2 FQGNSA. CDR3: CASSLFRGGTGELFF. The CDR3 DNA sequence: TGTGCCAGCAGCCTCTTCCGGGGGGGCACCGGGGAGCTGTTTTTT.

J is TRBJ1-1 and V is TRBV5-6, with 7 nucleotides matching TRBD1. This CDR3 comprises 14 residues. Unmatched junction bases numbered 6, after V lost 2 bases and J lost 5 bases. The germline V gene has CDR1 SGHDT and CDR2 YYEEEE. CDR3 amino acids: CASSFRGLSTEAFF. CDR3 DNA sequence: TGTGCCAGCAGCTTTAGGGGGCTGAGTACTGAAGCTTTCTTT.

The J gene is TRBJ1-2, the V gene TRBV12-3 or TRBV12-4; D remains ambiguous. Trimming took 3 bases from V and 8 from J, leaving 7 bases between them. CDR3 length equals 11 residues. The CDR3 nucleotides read TGTGCCAGCAGTTTTAGGGAGGGCTACACCTTC. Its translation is CASSFREGYTF.

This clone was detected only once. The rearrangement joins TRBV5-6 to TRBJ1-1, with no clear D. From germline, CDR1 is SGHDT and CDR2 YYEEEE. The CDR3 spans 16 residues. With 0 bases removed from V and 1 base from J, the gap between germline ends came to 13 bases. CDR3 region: CASSLVGGGKNTEAFF. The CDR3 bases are TGTGCCAGCAGCTTGGTCGGCGGAGGCAAGAACACTGAAGCTTTCTTT.

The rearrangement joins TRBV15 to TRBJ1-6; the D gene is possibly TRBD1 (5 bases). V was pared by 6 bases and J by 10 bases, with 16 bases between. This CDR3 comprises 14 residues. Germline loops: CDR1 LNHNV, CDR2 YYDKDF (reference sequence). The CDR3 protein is CATRAATAGSPLHF. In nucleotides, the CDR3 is TGTGCCACCAGAGCCGCGACAGCCGGGTCACCCCTCCACTTT.

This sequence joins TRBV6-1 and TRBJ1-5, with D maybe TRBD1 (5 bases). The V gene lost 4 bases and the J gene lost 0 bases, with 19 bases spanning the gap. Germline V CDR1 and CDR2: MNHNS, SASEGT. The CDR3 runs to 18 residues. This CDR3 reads CASSVPDGGFYSNQPQHF. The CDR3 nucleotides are TGTGCCAGCAGTGTCCCTGACGGGGGTTTTTATAGCAATCAGCCCCAGCATTTT.

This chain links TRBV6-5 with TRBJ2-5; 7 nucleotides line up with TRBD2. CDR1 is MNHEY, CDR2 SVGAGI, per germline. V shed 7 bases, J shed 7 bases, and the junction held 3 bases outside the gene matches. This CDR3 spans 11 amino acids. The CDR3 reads CASTSGGTQYF. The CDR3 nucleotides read TGTGCCAGCACTAGCGGAGGGACCCAGTACTTC.

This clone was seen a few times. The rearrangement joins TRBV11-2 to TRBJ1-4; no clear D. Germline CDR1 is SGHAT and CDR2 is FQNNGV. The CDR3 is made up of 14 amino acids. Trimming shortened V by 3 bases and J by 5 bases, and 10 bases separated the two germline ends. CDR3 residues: CASSLRHGNEKLFF. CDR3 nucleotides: TGTGCCAGCAGCTTGAGACACGGAAATGAAAAACTGTTTTTT.

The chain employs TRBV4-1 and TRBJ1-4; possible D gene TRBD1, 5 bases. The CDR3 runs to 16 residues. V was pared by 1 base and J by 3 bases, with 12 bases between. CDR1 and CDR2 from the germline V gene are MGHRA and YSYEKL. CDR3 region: CASSQGSRGANEKLFF. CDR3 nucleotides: TGCGCCAGCAGCCAAGGTAGTAGGGGCGCTAATGAAAAACTGTTTTTT.

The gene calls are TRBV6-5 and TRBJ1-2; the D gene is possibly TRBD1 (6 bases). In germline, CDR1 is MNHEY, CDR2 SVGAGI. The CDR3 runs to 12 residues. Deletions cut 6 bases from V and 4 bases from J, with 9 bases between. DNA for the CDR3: TGTGCCAGCAGGGCAGGGGTCTATGGCTACACCTTC. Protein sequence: CASRAGVYGYTF.